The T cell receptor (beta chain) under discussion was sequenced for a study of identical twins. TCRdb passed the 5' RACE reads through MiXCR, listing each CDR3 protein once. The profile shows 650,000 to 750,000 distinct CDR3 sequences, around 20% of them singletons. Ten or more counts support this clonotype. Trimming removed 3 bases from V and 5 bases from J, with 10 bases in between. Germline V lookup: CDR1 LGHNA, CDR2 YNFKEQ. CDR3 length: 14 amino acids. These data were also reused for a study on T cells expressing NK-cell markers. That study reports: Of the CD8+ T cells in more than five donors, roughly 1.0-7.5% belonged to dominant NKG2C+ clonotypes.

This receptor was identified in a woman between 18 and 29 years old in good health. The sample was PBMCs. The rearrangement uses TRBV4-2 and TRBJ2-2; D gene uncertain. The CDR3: CASSQPVWTGELFF. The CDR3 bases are TGTGCCAGCAGCCAGCCCGTTTGGACCGGGGAGCTGTTTTTT.